This TCR beta chain derives from a study of blood T cell repertoires in COVID-19. Study background: COVID-19 samples from acute and convalescent phases originated in the United States, Italy and Spain. PBMCs, B-cell-depleted T cells, or T cells provided the cDNA or gDNA that made up the material.

Per the authors' pipeline: Nucleated cell counts were estimated from reference gene primer amplification. Generated by immunoSEQ multiplex PCR, the TCRdb table keeps only in-frame clones and is missing some. From that table come the V and J calls and clone size; the DNA was used to work out D and trimming. The sample includes about 210,000 clones, approximately 84% seen only once; the top ten take approximately 8.1%. V dropped 7 bases and J dropped 1 base, with 8 bases sitting between them. The germline CDR1 and CDR2 sequences are MNHEY and SVGAGI. This CDR3 is 13 amino acids long. Sequencing was performed on peripheral blood. This TCR was recovered from a woman between 45 and 60 years old with active or convalescent COVID-19. V is TRBV6-5 and J is TRBJ1-5; D remains ambiguous. This CDR3 is CASMRASNQPQHF. CDR3 DNA sequence: TGTGCCAGCATGAGGGCGAGCAATCAGCCCCAGCATTTT.